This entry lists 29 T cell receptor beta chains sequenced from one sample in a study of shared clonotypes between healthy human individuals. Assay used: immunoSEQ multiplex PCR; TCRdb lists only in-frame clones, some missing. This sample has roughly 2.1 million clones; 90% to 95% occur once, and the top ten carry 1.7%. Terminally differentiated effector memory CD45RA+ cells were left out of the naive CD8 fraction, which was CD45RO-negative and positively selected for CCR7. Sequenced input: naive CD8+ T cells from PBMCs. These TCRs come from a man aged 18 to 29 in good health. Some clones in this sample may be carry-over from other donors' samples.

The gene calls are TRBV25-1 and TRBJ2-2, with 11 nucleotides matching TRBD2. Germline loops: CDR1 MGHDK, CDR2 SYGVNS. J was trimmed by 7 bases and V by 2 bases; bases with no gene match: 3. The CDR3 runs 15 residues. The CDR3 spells CASSETGTSGGELFF. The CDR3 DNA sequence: TGTGCCAGCAGTGAAACCGGGACTAGCGGCGGGGAGCTGTTTTTT.

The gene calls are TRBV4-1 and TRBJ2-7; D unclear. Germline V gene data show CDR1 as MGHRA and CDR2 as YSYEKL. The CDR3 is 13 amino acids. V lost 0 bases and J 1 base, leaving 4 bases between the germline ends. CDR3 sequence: CASSQEGSYEQYF. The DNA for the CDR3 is TGCGCCAGCAGCCAAGAGGGATCCTACGAGCAGTACTTC.

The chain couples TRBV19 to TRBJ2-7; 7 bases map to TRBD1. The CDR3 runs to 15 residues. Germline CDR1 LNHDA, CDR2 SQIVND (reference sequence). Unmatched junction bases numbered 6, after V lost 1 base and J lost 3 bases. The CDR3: CASSIAVDRFYEQYF. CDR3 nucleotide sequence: TGTGCCAGTAGTATAGCCGTGGACAGGTTCTACGAGCAGTACTTC.

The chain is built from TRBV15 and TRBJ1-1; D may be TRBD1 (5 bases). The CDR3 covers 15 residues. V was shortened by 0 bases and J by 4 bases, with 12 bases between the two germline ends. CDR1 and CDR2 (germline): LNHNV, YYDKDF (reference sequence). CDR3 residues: CATSRDLEGITEAFF. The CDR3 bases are TGTGCCACCAGCAGAGATTTGGAGGGGATCACTGAAGCTTTCTTT.

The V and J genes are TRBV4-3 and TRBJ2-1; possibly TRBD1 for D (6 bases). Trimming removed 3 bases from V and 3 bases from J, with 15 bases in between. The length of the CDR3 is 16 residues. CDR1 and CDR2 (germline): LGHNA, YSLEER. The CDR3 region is CASSHTGETGYNEQFF. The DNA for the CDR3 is TGCGCCAGCAGCCATACTGGGGAGACAGGCTACAATGAGCAGTTCTTC.

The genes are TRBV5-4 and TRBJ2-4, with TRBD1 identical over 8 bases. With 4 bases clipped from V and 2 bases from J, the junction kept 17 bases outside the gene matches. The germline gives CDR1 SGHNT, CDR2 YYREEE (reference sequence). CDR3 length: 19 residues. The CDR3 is CASSGRSDRGPPSKNIQYF. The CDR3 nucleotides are TGTGCCAGCAGCGGGCGCAGCGACAGGGGACCACCGTCCAAAAACATTCAGTACTTC.

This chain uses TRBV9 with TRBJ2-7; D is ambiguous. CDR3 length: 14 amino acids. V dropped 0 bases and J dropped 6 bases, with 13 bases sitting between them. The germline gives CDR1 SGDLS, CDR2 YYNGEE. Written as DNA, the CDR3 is TGTGCCAGCAGCGTAGGACCGGCAGTTGTCGAGCAGTACTTC. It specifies CASSVGPAVVEQYF.

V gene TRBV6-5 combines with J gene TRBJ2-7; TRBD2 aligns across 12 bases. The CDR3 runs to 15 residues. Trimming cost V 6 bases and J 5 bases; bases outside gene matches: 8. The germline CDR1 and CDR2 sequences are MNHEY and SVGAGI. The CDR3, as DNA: TGTGCCAGCAGAAGACTAGCGGGAGAAGTCCACGAGCAGTACTTC. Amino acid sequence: CASRRLAGEVHEQYF.

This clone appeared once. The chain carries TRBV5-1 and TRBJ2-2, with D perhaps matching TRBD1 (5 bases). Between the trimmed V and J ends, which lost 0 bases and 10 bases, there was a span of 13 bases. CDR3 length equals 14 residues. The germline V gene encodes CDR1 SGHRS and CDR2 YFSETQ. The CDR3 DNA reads TGCGCCAGCAGCTTGGGGGCAGGGCGAAAGGAGCTGTTTTTT. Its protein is CASSLGAGRKELFF.

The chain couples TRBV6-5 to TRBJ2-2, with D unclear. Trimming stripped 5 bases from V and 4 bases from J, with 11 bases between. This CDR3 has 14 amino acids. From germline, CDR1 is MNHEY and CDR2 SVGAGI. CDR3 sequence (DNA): TGTGCCAGCAGTCAAGGAGTAGGCACCGGGGAGCTGTTTTTT. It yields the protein CASSQGVGTGELFF.

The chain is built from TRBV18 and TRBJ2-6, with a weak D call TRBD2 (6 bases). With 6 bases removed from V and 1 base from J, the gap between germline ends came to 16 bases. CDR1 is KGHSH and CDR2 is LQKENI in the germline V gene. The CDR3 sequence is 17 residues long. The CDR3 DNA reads TGTGCCAGCTCTCCGGCCGGGAGTCAGTCTGGGGCCAACGTCCTGACTTTC. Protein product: CASSPAGSQSGANVLTF.

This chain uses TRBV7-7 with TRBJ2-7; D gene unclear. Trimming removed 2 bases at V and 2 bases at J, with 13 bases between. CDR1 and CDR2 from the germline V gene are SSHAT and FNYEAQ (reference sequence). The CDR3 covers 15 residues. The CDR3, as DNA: TGTGCCAGCAGCTTAAGTCCGCCCTTTACCTACGAGCAGTACTTC. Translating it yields CASSLSPPFTYEQYF.

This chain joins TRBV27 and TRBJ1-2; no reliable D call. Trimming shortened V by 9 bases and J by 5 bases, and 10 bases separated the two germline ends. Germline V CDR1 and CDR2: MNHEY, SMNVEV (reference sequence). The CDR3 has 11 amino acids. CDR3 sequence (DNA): TGTGCCAGTTCGGCGGGGTATGGCTACACCTTC. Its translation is CASSAGYGYTF.

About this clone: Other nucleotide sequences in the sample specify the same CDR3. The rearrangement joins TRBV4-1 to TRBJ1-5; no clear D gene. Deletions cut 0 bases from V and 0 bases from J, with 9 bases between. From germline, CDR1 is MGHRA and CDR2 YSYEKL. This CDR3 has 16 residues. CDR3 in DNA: TGCGCCAGCAGCCAAGACGGCACCTATAGCAATCAGCCCCAGCATTTT. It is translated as CASSQDGTYSNQPQHF.

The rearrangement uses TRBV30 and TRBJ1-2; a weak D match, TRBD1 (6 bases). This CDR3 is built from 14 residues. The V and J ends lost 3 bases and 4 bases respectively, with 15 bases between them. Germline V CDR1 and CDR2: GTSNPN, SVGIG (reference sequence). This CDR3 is CAWRGTYQVYGYTF. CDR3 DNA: TGTGCCTGGAGGGGGACATATCAGGTCTATGGCTACACCTTC.

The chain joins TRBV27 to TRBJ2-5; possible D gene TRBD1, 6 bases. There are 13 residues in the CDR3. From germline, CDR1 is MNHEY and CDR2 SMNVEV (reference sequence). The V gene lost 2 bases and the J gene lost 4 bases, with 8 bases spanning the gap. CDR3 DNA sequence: TGTGCCAGCAGTTTAACGGACAGAGAGACCCAGTACTTC. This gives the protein CASSLTDRETQYF.

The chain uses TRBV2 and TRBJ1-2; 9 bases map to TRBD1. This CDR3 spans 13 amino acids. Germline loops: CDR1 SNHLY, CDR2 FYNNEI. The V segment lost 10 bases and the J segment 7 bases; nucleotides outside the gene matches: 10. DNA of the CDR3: TGTGCCACACACAGGGGGCGAAGTGGTGGCTACACCTTC. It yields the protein CATHRGRSGGYTF.

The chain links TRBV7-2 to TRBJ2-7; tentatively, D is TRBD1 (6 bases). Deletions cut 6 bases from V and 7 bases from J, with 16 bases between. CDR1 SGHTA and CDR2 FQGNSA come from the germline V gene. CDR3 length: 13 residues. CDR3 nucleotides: TGTGCCAGCAGGGGGGCGCTGGCGTGGGAGCAGTACTTC. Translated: CASRGALAWEQYF.

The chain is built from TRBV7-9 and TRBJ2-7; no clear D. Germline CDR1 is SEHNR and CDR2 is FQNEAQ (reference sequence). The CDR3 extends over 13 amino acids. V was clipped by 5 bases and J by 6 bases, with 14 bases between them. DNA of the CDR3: TGTGCCAGCAGCCCACTTGCCTGGGTCGAGCAGTACTTC. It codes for CASSPLAWVEQYF.

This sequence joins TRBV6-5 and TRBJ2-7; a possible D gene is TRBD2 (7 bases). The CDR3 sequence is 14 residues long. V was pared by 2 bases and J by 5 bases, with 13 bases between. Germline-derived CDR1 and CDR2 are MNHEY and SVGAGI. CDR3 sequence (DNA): TGTGCCAGCAGTTACCAAGGGGGGGTGAACGAGCAGTACTTC. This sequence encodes CASSYQGGVNEQYF.

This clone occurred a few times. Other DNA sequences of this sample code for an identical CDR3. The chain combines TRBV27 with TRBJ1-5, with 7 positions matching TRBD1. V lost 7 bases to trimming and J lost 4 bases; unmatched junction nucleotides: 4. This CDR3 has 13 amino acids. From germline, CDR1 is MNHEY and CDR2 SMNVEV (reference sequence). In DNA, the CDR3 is TGTGCCAGCAACCCGACAGGGAATCAGCCCCAGCATTTT. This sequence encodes CASNPTGNQPQHF.

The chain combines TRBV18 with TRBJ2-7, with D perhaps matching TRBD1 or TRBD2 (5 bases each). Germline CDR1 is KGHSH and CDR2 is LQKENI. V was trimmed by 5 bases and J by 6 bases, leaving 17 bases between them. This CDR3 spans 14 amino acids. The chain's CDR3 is CASSEVGDPIEQYF. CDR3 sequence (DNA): TGTGCCAGCTCAGAGGTCGGGGACCCCATCGAGCAGTACTTC.

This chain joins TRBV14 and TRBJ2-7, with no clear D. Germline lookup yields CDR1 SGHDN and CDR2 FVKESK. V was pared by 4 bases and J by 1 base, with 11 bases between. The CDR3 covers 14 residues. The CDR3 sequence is CASSPPTRSYEQYF. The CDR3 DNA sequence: TGTGCCAGCAGCCCACCGACAAGGTCCTACGAGCAGTACTTC.

DNA for the CDR3: TGTGCCAGCAGCGGACAGGGCCTCTATGGCTACACCTTC. It yields the protein CASSGQGLYGYTF. The rearrangement joins TRBV27 to TRBJ1-2; the match to TRBD1 covers 8 bases. The CDR3 has 13 amino acids. Germline loops: CDR1 MNHEY, CDR2 SMNVEV (reference sequence). The V segment lost 6 bases and the J segment 4 bases; nucleotides outside the gene matches: 4.

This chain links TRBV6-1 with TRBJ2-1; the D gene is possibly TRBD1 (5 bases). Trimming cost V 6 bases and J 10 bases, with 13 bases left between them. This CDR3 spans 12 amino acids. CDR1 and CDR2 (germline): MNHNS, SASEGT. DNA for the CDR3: TGTGCCAGCAGGCCTTGGGGCGGCGAGCAGTTCTTC. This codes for CASRPWGGEQFF.

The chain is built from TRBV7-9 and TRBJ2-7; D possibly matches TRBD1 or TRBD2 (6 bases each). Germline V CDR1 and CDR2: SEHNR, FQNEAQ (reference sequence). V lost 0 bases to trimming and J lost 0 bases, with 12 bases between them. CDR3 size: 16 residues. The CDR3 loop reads CASSLAPGGASYEQYF. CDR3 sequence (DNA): TGTGCCAGCAGCTTAGCCCCCGGGGGCGCCTCCTACGAGCAGTACTTC.

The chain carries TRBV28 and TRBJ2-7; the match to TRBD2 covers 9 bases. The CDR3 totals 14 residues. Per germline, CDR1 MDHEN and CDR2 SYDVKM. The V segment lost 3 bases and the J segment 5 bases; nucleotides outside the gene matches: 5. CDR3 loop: CASSFLREGDEQYF. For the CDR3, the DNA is TGTGCCAGCAGTTTTTTGCGGGAGGGGGACGAGCAGTACTTC.

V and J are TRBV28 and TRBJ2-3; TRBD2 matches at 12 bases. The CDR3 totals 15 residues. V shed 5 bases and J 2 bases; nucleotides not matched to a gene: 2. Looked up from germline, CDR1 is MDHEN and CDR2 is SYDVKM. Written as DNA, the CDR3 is TGTGCCAGCAGTGGACTAGCGGGGATCACAGATACGCAGTATTTT. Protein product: CASSGLAGITDTQYF.

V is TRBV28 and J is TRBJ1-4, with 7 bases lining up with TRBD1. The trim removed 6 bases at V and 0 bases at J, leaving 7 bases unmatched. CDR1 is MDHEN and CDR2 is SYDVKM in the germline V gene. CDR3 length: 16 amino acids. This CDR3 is CASRIRTGATNEKLFF. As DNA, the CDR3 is TGTGCCAGCAGGATTAGGACAGGCGCAACTAATGAAAAACTGTTTTTT.